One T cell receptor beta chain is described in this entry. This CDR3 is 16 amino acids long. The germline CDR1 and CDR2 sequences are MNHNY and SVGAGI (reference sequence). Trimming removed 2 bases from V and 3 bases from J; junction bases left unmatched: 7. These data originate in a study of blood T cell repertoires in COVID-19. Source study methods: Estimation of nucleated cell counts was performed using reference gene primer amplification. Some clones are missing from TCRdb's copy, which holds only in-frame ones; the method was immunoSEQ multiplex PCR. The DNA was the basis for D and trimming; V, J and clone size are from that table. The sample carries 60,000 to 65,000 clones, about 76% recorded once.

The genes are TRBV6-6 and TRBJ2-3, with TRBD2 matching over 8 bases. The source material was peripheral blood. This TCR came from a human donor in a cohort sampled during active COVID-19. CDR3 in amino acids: CASSYPGVAGTDTQYF. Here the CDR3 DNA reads TGTGCCAGCAGTTACCCCGGGGTAGCGGGGACAGATACGCAGTATTTT.